This T cell receptor (beta chain) was documented in a study of cytomegalovirus exposure and HLA in healthy donors. From germline, CDR1 is SGHTA and CDR2 FQGNSA. J lost 2 bases, V lost 0 bases, and 9 bases had no gene match. CDR3 length: 17 amino acids. Only in-frame clones appear in the TCRdb table, and some are missing; sequencing was by immunoSEQ multiplex PCR. The profile shows some 230,000 clones, about 89% of them singletons. Concerning this clone: Antigen specificity is unknown.

General study results and limits: A list of roughly 160 TCR beta chains associated with cytomegalovirus was given. Most sequenced TCRs were rare (though some public TCRs occurred in many donors). Later, an analysis found that TCR clusters from the first cohort tended to co-occur in the roughly 130 validation repertoires.

This sequence was found in a woman younger than 30 in good health and CMV-seronegative. The rearrangement links TRBV7-2 to TRBJ2-7; 8 positions agree with TRBD2. The sample was PBMCs. The CDR3 loop reads CASSLAEGSGIPYEQYF. The CDR3 DNA reads as TGTGCCAGCAGCTTAGCGGAGGGTAGCGGGATTCCCTACGAGCAGTACTTC.